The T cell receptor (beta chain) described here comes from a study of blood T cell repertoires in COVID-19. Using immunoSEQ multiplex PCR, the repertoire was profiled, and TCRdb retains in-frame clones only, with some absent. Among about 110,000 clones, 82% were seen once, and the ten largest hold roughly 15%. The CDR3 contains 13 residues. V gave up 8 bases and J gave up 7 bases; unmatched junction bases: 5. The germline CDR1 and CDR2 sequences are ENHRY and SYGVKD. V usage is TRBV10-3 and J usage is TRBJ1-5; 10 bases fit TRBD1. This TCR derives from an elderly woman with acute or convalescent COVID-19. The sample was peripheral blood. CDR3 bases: TGTGCCATCGGGACAGGGGATACGCAGCCCCAGCATTTT. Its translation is CAIGTGDTQPQHF.